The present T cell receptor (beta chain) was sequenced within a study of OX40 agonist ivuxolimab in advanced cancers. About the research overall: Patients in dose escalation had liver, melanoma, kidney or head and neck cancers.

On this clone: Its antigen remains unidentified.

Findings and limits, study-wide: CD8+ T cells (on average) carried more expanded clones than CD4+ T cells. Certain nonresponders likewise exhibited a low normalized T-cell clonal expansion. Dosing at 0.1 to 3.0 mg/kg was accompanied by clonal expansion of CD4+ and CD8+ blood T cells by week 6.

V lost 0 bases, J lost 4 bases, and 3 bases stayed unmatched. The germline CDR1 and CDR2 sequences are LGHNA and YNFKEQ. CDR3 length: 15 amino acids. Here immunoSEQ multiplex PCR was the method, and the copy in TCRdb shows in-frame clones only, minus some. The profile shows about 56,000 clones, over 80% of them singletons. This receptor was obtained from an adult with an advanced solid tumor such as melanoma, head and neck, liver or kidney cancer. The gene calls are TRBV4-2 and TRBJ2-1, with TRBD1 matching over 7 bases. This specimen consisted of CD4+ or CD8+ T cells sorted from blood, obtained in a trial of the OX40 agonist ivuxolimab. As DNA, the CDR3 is TGTGCCAGCAGCCAAGATAAGGGGGCTTACAATGAGCAGTTCTTC. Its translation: CASSQDKGAYNEQFF.